These 7 T cell receptor beta chains originate from one sample sequenced in a study of T cell responses to AZD1222 COVID-19 vaccine. Sequencing used immunoSEQ multiplex PCR; TCRdb keeps in-frame clones, though not all of them. Of roughly 120,000 clones listed, 80% to 90% were seen once; the top ten hold roughly 4.3%. The source material was peripheral blood, sampled on day 0 of MenACWY control vaccination. These receptors all come from an adult in good health.

The CDR3 region has the DNA TGTGCCAGCAGTGCCCCGACAGATCCCCAAGAGACCCAGTACTTC. It translates to CASSAPTDPQETQYF. The chain employs TRBV2 and TRBJ2-5; weak D call: TRBD1 (5 bases). CDR1 and CDR2 (germline): SNHLY, FYNNEI. The CDR3 is 15 residues long. V lost 4 bases and J 1 base, leaving 13 bases between the germline ends. Full variable domain (outside the CDR3, taken from reference TRBV2 and TRBJ2-5): EPEVTQTPSHQVTQMGQEVILRCVPISNHLYFYWYRQILGQKVEFLVSFYNNEISEKSEIFDDQFSVERPDGSNFTLKIRSTKLEDSAMYFCASSAPTDPQETQYFGPGTRLLVL.

This chain links TRBV7-4 with TRBJ2-7; the match to TRBD1 covers 10 bases. V was clipped by 3 bases and J by 3 bases; unmatched bases: 2. CDR1 is SGHVT and CDR2 is SQSDAQ in the germline V gene. The CDR3 runs 14 residues. The CDR3 sequence: CASSLGTGVYEQYF. CDR3 nucleotides: TGTGCCAGCAGCTTGGGGACAGGGGTCTACGAGCAGTACTTC.

CDR3: CASSPPGAGAGYTF. As DNA, the CDR3 is TGTGCCAGCTCACCACCAGGAGCGGGCGCAGGCTACACCTTC. This rearrangement joins TRBV18 to TRBJ1-2; no clear D gene. The germline gives CDR1 KGHSH, CDR2 LQKENI. The CDR3 is made up of 14 amino acids. Trimming left V 0 bases short and J 8 bases short, with 13 bases between.

This chain joins TRBV7-8 and TRBJ1-2, with a weak D call TRBD1 (6 bases). The CDR3 runs 12 residues. Germline CDR1 and CDR2: SGHVS and FQNEAQ. V lost 5 bases and J 8 bases, leaving 12 bases between the germline ends. The CDR3 DNA reads as TGTGCCAGCAGCCTACAGGGTGGAGGCTACACCTTC. The encoded protein is CASSLQGGGYTF.

The chain recombines TRBV15 with TRBJ1-4; 8 positions agree with TRBD1. V lost 3 bases to trimming and J lost 3 bases; unmatched junction nucleotides: 3. The CDR3 consists of 15 residues. Germline CDR1 LNHNV, CDR2 YYDKDF (reference sequence). The CDR3: CATSSGQGPNEKLFF. The CDR3 DNA reads TGTGCCACCAGCAGCGGACAGGGTCCTAATGAAAAACTGTTTTTT.

The V gene is TRBV28, the J gene TRBJ1-2; TRBD1 matches 7 bases. The germline CDR1 and CDR2 sequences are MDHEN and SYDVKM. V was pared by 10 bases and J by 9 bases, with 14 bases of the junction left unmatched. The CDR3 has 13 amino acids. In nucleotides, the CDR3 is TGTGCCACACGACAGGGCCCTCATAAAAGCTACACCTTC. It encodes CATRQGPHKSYTF.

The chain joins TRBV28 to TRBJ1-3; perhaps TRBD1 as D (5 bases). The CDR3 runs 14 residues. Trimming removed 7 bases from V and 4 bases from J, with 14 bases in between. Germline V lookup: CDR1 MDHEN, CDR2 SYDVKM. CDR3 DNA sequence: TGTGCCAGCACGAGGGGCGGGGTCGGAAACACCATATATTTT. It yields the protein CASTRGGVGNTIYF. The entire variable domain, with the rest obtained from reference TRBV28 and TRBJ1-3, is as follows: DVKVTQSSRYLVKRTGEKVFLECVQDMDHENMFWYRQDPGLGLRLIYFSYDVKMKEKGDIPEGYSVSREKKERFSLILESASTNQTSMYLCASTRGGVGNTIYFGEGSWLTVV.